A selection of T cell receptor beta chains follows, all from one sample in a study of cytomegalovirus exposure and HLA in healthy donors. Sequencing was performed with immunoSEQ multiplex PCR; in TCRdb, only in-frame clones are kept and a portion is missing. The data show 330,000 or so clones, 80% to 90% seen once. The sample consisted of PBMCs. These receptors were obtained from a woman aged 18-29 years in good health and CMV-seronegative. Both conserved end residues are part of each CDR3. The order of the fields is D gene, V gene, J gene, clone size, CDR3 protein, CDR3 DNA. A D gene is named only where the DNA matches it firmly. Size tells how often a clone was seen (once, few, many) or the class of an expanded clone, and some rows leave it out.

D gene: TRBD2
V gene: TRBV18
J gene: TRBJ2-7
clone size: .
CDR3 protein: CASSPRGAGGLEEQYF
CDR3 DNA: TGTGCCAGCTCACCACGTGGGGCGGGAGGTTTGGAAGAGCAGTACTTC

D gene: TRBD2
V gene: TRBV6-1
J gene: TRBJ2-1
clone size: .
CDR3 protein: CASSGGIGAGVVNEQFF
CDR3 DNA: TGTGCCAGCAGTGGGGGGATAGGAGCGGGAGTTGTGAATGAGCAGTTCTTC

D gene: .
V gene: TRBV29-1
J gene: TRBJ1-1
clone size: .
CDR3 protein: CSVPPWAGPGTEAFF
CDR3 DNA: TGCAGCGTTCCCCCCTGGGCGGGGCCGGGCACTGAAGCTTTCTTT

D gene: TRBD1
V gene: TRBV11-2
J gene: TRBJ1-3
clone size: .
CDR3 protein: CASSASTGSGNTIYF
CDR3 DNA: TGTGCCAGCAGCGCCTCGACAGGGTCCGGAAACACCATATATTTT

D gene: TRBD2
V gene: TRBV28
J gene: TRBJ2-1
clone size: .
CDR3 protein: CASSLGLAGDEQFF
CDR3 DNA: TGTGCCAGCAGTTTAGGACTAGCGGGAGATGAGCAGTTCTTC

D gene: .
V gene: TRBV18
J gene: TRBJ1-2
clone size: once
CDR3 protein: CASSPPQAGEYGYTF
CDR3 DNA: TGTGCCAGCTCACCACCTCAGGCAGGGGAGTATGGCTACACCTTC

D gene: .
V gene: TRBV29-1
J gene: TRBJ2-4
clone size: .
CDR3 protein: CSVVWGPKNIQYF
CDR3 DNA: TGCAGCGTGGTTTGGGGGCCCAAAAACATTCAGTACTTC

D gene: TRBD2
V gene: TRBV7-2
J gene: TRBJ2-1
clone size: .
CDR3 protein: CASSLGSGRVDEQFF
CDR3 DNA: TGTGCCAGCAGCCTTGGTAGCGGGAGGGTGGATGAGCAGTTCTTC

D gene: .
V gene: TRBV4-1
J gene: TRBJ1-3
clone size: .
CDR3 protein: CASSHVTVTGNTIYF
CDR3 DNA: TGCGCCAGCAGCCACGTTACCGTAACAGGAAACACCATATATTTT

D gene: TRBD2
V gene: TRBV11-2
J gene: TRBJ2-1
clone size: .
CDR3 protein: CASSLLAEGNEQFF
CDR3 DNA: TGTGCCAGCAGCTTACTAGCGGAGGGCAATGAGCAGTTCTTC

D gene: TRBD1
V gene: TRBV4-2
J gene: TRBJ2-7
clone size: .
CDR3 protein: CASSQGAGQGYEQYF
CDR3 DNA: TGTGCCAGCAGCCAAGGGGCGGGACAGGGCTACGAGCAGTACTTC

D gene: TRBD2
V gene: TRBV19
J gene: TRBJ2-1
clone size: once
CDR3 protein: CTSSIGGTSVSYNEQFF
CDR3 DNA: TGTACCAGTAGTATAGGCGGGACTAGCGTCTCCTACAATGAGCAGTTCTTC

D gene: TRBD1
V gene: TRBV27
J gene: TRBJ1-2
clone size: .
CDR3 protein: CASSATGSLIGYTF
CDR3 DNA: TGTGCCAGCAGTGCGACAGGGTCTTTAATTGGCTACACCTTC

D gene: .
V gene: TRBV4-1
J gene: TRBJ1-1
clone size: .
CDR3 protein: CASSPGPGGATPGAFF
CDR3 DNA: TGCGCCAGCAGCCCGGGCCCGGGTGGAGCTACCCCGGGGGCTTTCTTT

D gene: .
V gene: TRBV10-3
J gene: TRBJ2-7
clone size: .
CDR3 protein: CAISRQDEQYF
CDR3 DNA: TGTGCCATCAGTAGACAGGACGAGCAGTACTTC

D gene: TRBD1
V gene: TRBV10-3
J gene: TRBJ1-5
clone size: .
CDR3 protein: CAATGDLNQPQHF
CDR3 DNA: TGTGCCGCCACAGGGGACCTCAATCAGCCCCAGCATTTT

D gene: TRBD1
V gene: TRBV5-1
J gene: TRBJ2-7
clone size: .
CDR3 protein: CASDPGQGSYEQYF
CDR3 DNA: TGCGCCAGCGACCCGGGACAGGGCTCCTACGAGCAGTACTTC

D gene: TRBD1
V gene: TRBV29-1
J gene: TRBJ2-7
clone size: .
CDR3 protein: CSVVFGPRTGASYEQYF
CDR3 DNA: TGCAGCGTTGTTTTCGGCCCACGGACAGGGGCCTCCTACGAGCAGTACTTC

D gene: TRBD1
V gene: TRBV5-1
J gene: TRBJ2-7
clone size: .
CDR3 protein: CASSYRTGNYEQYF
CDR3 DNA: TGCGCCAGCAGCTACAGGACAGGTAACTACGAGCAGTACTTC

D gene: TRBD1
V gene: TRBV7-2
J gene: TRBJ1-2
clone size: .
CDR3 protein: CASSLGNGQEGYTF
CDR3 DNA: TGTGCCAGCAGCTTAGGTAACGGACAGGAGGGCTACACCTTC

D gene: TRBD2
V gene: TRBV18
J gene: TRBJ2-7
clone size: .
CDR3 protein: CASSPRTSSFTYEQYF
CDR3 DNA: TGTGCCAGCTCACCCCGGACTAGTTCATTTACCTACGAGCAGTACTTC

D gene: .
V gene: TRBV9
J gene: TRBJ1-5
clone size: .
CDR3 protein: CASSVDGAENQPQHF
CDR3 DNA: TGTGCCAGCAGCGTAGATGGGGCTGAGAATCAGCCCCAGCATTTT

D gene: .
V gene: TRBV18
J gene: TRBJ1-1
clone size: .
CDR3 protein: CASSTGTPNEAFF
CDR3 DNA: TGTGCCAGCTCAACCGGGACACCAAATGAAGCTTTCTTT

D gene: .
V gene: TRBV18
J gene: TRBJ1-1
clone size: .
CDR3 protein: CASSPPRQGLHTEAFF
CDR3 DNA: TGTGCCAGCTCACCACCGCGGCAGGGCCTACACACTGAAGCTTTCTTT

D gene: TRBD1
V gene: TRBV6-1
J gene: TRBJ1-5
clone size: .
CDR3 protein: CATEGRQGANQPQHF
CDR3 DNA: TGTGCCACCGAAGGTCGACAGGGGGCGAATCAGCCCCAGCATTTT

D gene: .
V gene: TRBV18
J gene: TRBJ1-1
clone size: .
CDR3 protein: CASSRGTGTEAFF
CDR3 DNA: TGTGCCAGCTCAAGGGGGACGGGGACTGAAGCTTTCTTT

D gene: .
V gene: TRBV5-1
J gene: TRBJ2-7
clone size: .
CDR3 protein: CASGIVAATYEQYF
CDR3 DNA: TGCGCCAGCGGGATAGTAGCGGCCACCTACGAGCAGTACTTC

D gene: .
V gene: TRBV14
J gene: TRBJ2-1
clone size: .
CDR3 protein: CASSHIGVEQFF
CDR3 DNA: TGTGCCAGCAGCCATATAGGGGTTGAGCAGTTCTTC

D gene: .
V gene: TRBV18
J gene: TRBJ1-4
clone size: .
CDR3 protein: CASSPQSQGEKLFF
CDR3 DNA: TGTGCCAGCTCACCCCAGAGCCAGGGTGAAAAACTGTTTTTT

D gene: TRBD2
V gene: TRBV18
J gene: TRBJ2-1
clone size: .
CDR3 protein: CASSPETSGRGQFF
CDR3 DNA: TGTGCCAGCTCACCGGAAACTAGCGGGAGAGGACAGTTCTTC

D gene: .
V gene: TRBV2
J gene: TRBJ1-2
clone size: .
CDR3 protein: CASSEEGGPGLFPF
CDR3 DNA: TGTGCCAGCAGTGAAGAGGGAGGACCCGGATTGTTCCCCTTC

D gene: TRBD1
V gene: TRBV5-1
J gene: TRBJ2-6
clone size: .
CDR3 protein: CASSGRGQSSGANVLTF
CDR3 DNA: TGCGCCAGCAGCGGCAGGGGACAGTCCTCTGGGGCCAACGTCCTGACTTTC

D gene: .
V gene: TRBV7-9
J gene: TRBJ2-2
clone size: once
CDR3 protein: CASSPTGELFF
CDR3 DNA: TGTGCCAGCAGTCCGACCGGGGAGCTGTTTTTT

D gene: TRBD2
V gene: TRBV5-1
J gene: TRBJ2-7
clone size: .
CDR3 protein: CASSFLAGATYEQYF
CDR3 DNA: TGCGCCAGCAGCTTTCTAGCGGGGGCCACCTACGAGCAGTACTTC

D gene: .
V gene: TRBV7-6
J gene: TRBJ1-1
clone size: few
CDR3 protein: CASSLGSGPNTEAFF
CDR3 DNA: TGTGCCAGCAGCTTAGGCTCAGGGCCAAACACTGAAGCTTTCTTT

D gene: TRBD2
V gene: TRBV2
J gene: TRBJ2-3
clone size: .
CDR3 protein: CATRLAGVRDTQYF
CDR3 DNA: TGTGCCACGAGACTAGCGGGAGTTCGGGATACGCAGTATTTT

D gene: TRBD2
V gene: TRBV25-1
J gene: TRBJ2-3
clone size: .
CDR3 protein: CASSDSPTSGRARRGEYF
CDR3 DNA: TGTGCCAGCAGTGATTCTCCGACTAGCGGGAGGGCCAGGAGGGGGGAGTATTTT

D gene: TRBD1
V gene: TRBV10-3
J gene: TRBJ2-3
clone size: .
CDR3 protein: CAISDRGQGTDTQYF
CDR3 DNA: TGTGCCATCAGTGATAGGGGACAGGGCACAGATACGCAGTATTTT

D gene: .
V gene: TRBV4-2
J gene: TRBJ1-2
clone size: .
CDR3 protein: CASSQDWAGLSVGGYTF
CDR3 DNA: TGTGCCAGCAGCCAAGATTGGGCGGGATTGTCTGTCGGTGGCTACACCTTC

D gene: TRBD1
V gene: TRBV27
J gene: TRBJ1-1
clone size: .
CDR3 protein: CASSPITGGHEAFF
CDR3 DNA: TGTGCCAGCAGTCCAATCACAGGGGGTCATGAAGCTTTCTTT

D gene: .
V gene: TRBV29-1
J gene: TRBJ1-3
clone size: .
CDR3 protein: CSVDSGINTIYF
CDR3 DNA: TGCAGCGTTGATTCGGGAATTAACACCATATATTTT

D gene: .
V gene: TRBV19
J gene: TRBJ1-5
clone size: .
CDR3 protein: CASSMGRWDQPQHF
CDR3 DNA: TGTGCCAGTAGTATGGGCAGGTGGGATCAGCCCCAGCATTTT